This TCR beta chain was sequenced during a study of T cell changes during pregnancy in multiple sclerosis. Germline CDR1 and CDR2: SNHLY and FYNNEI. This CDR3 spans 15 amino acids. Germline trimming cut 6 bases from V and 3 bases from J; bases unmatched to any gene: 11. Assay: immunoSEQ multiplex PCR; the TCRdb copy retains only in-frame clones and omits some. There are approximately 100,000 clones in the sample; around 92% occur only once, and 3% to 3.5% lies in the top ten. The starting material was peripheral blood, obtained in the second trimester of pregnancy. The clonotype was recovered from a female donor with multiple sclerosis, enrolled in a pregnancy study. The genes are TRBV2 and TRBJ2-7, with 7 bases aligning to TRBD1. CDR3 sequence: CASRREQGNGYEQYF. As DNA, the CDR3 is TGTGCCAGCAGGAGAGAACAGGGGAACGGCTACGAGCAGTACTTC.